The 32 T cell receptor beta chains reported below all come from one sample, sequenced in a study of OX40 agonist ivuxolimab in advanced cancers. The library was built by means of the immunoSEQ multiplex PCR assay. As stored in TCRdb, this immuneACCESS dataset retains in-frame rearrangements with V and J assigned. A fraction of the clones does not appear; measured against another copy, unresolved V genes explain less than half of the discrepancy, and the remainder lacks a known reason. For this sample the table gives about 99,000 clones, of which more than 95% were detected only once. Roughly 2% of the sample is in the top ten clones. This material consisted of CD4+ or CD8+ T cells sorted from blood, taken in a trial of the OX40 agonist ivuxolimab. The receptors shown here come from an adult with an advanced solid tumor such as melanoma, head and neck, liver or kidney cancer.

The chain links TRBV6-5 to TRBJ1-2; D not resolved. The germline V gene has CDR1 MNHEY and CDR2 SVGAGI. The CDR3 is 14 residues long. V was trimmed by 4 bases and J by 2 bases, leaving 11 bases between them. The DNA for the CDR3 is TGTGCCAGCAGTTCTGACGGACCCAACTATGGCTACACCTTC. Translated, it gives CASSSDGPNYGYTF.

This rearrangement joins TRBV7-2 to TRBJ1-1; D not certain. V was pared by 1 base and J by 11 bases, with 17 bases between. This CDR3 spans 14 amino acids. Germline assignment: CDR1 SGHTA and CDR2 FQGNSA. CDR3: CASSLGWGASAAFF. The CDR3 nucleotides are TGTGCCAGCAGCTTAGGGTGGGGTGCGTCGGCGGCTTTCTTT.

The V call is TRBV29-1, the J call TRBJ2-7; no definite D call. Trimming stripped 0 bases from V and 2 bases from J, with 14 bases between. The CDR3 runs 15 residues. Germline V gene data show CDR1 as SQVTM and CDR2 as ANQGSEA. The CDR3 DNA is TGCAGCGTTGAAGATAGGCTACAGAAACCCTACGAGCAGTACTTC. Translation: CSVEDRLQKPYEQYF.

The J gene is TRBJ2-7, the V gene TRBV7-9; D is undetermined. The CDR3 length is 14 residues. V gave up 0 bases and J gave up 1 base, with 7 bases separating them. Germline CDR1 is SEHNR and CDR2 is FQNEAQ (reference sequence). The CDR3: CASSLAMASYEQYF. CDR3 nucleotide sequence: TGTGCCAGCAGCTTAGCGATGGCTTCCTACGAGCAGTACTTC.

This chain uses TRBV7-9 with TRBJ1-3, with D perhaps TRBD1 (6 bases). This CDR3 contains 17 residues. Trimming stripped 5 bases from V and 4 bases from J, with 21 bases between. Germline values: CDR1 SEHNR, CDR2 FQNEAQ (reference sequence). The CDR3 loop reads CASSPLTGYIQGNTIYF. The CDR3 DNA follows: TGTGCCAGCAGCCCCTTAACAGGGTATATCCAGGGAAACACCATATATTTT.

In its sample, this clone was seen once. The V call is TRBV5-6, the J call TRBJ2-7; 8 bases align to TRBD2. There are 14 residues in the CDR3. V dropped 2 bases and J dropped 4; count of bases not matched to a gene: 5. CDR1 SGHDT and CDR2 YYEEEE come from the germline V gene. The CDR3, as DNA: TGTGCCAGCAGCTTCGGGGGGGCGCGGTACGAGCAGTACTTC. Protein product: CASSFGGARYEQYF.

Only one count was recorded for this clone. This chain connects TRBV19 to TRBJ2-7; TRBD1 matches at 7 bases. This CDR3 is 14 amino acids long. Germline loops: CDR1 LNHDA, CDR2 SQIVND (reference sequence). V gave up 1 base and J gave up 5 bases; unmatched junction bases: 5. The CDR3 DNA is TGTGCCAGTAGTATAGTTGAGGGGGCGGACGAGCAGTACTTC. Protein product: CASSIVEGADEQYF.

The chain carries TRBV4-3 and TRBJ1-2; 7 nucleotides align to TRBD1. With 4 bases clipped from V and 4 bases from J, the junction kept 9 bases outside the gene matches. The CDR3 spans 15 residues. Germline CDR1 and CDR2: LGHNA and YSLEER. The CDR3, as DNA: TGCGCCAGCAGCCGCACCGGGACAGCCTCCTATGGCTACACCTTC. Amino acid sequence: CASSRTGTASYGYTF.

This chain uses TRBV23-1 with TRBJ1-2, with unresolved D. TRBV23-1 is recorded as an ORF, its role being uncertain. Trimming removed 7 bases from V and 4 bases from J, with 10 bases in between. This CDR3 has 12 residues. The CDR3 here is CASKGGSYGYTF. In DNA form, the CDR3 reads TGCGCCAGCAAGGGCGGAAGCTATGGCTACACCTTC.

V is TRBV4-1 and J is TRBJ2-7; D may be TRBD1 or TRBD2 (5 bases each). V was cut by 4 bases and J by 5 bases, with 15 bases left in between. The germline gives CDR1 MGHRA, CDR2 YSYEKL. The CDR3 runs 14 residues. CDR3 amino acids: CASSPSEGSDEQYF. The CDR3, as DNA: TGCGCCAGCAGCCCCTCAGAGGGGTCCGACGAGCAGTACTTC.

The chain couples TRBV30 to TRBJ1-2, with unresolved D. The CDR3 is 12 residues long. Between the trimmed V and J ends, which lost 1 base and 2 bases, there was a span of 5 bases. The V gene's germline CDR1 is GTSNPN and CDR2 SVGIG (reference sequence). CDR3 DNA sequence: TGTGCCTGGAGTGGTGGGAACTATGGCTACACCTTC. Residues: CAWSGGNYGYTF. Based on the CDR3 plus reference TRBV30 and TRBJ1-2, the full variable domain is SQTIHQWPATLVQPVGSPLSLECTVEGTSNPNLYWYRQAAGRGLQLLFYSVGIGQISSEVPQNLSASRPQDRQFILSSKKLLLSDSGFYLCAWSGGNYGYTFGSGTRLTVV.

The CDR3 DNA follows: TGTGCCAGCAGCCGGGGTGCGGCAGATACGCAGTATTTT. Its translation is CASSRGAADTQYF. The rearrangement joins TRBV27 to TRBJ2-3; possible D gene TRBD2, 5 bases. The CDR3 is 13 residues long. Germline CDR1 MNHEY, CDR2 SMNVEV (reference sequence). The ends were cut back, 6 bases at V and 4 bases at J, with 11 bases in the middle.

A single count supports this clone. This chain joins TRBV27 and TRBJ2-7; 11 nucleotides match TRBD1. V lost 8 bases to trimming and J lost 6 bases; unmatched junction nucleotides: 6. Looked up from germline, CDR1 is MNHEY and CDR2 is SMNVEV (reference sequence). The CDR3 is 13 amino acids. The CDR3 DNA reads TGTGCCAGCCGTAGGGGACAGGGGGGCGAGCAGTACTTC. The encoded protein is CASRRGQGGEQYF.

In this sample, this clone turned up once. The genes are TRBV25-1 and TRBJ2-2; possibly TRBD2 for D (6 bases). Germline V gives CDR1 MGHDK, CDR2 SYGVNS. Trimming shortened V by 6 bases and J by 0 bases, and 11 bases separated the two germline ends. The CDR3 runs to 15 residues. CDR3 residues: CASSGSGANTGELFF. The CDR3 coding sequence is TGTGCCAGCAGCGGGAGCGGAGCGAACACCGGGGAGCTGTTTTTT.

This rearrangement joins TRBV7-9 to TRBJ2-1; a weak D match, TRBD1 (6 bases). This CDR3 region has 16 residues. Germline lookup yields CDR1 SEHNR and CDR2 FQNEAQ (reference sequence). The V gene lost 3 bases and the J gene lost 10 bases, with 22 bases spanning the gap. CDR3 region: CASSLTRDTRSEEQFF. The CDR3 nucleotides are TGTGCCAGCAGCTTGACTCGGGACACTAGGTCCGAAGAGCAGTTCTTC.

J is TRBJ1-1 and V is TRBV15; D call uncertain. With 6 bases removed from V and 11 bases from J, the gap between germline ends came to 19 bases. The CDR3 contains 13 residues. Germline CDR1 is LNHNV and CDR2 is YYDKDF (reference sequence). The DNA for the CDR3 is TGTGCCACCAGAAAAGAGGCCGGATTCGAGGCTTTCTTT. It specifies CATRKEAGFEAFF.

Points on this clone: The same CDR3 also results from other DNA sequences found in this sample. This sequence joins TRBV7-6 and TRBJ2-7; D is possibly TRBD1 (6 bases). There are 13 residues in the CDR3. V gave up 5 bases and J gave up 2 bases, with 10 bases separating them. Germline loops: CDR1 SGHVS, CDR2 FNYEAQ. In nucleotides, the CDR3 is TGTGCCAGCAGCCCAGGACAGACCTACGAGCAGTACTTC. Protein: CASSPGQTYEQYF.

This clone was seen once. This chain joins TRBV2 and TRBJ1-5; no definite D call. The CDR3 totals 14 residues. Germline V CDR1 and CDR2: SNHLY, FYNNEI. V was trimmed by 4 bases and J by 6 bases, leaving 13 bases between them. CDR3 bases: TGTGCCAGCAGTGGGGTGGATACTCTTCAGCCCCAGCATTTT. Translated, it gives CASSGVDTLQPQHF.

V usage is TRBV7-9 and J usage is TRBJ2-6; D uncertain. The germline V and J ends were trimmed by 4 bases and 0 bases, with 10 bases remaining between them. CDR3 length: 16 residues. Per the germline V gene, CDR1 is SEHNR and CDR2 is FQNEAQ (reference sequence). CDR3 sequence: CASSSKWGSGANVLTF. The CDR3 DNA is TGTGCCAGCAGCTCGAAGTGGGGCTCTGGGGCCAACGTCCTGACTTTC.

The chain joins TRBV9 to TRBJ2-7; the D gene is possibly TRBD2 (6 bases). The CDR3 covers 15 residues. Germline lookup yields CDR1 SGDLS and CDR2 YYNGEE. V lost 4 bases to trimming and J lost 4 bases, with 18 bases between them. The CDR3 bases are TGTGCCAGCAGCCCGCGTGGGGGGTTTGAGTACGAGCAGTACTTC. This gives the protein CASSPRGGFEYEQYF.

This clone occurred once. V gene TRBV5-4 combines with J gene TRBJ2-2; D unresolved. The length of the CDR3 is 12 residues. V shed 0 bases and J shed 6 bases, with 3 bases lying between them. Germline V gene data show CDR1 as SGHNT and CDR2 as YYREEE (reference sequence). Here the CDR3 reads CASSLGAGELFF. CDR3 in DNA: TGTGCCAGCAGCTTGGGCGCCGGGGAGCTGTTTTTT.

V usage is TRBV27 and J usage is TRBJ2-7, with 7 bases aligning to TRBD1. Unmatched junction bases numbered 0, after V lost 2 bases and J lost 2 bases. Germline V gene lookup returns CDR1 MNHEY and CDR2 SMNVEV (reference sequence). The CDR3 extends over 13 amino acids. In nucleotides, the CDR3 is TGTGCCAGCAGTTTACAGGGGGCCTACGAGCAGTACTTC. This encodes CASSLQGAYEQYF.

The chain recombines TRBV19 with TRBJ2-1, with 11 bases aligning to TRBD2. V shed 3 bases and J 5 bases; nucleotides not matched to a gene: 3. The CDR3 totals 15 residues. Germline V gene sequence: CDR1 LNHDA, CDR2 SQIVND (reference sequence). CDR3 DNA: TGTGCCAGTAGTATCGGGACTAGCGGACACAATGAGCAGTTCTTC. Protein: CASSIGTSGHNEQFF.

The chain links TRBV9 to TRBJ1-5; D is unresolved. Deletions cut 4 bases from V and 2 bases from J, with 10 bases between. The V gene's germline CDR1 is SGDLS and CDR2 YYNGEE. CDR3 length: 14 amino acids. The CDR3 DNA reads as TGTGCCAGCAGCCCCGAAGTGGGCAATCAGCCCCAGCATTTT. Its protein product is CASSPEVGNQPQHF.

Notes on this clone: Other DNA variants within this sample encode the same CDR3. The CDR3 nucleotides read TGTGCCAGCAGCTTTGGGGCCGGGGAGCTGTTTTTT. As protein: CASSFGAGELFF. The chain couples TRBV5-6 to TRBJ2-2; D is uncertain. V lost 2 bases and J 6 bases, leaving 5 bases between the germline ends. Germline V CDR1 and CDR2: SGHDT, YYEEEE. This CDR3 region has 12 residues.

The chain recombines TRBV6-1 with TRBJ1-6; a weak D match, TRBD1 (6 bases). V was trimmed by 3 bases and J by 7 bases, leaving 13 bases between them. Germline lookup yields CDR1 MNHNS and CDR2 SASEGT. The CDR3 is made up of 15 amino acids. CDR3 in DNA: TGTGCCAGCAGTGAGAGGGGGACCGTAAATTCACCCCTCCACTTT. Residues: CASSERGTVNSPLHF.

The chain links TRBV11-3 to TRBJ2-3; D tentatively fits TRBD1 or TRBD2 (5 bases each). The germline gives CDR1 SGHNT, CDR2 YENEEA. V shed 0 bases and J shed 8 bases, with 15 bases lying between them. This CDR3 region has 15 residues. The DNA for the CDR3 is TGTGCCAGCAGCTTAGATTGGGACGGACCCGGTACGCAGTATTTT. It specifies CASSLDWDGPGTQYF.

The CDR3 here is CASSQAGGLTGHNEQFF. The CDR3, as DNA: TGCGCCAGCAGCCAAGCAGGGGGCTTAACGGGGCACAATGAGCAGTTCTTC. This chain joins TRBV4-3 and TRBJ2-1; 8 bases are shared with TRBD1. Germline V gene data show CDR1 as LGHNA and CDR2 as YSLEER. This CDR3 is built from 17 residues. Trimming took 1 base from V and 5 from J; bases not matched to a gene: 10.

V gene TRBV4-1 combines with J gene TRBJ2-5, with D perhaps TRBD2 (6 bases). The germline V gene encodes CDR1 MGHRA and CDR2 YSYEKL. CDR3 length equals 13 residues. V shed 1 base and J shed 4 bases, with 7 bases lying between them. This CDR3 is CASSQVTRETQYF. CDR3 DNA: TGCGCCAGCAGCCAAGTGACTAGAGAGACCCAGTACTTC.

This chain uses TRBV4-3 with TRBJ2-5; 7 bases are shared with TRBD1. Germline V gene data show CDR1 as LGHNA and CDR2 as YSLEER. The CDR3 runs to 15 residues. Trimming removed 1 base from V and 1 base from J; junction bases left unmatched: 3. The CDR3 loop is CASSQARDSQETQYF. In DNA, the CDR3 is TGCGCCAGCAGCCAAGCCCGGGACAGCCAAGAGACCCAGTACTTC.

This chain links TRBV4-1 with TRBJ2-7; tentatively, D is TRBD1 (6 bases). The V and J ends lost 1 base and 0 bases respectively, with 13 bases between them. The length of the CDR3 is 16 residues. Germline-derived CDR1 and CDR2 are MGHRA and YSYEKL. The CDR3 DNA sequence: TGCGCCAGCAGCCAAGTCGGGCAGGGGCACTCCTACGAGCAGTACTTC. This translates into CASSQVGQGHSYEQYF.

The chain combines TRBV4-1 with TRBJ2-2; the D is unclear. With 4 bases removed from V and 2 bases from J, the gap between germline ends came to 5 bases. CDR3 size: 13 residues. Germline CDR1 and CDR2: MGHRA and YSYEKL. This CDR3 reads CASSLINTGELFF. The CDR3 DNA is TGCGCCAGCAGCCTCATCAACACCGGGGAGCTGTTTTTT.